These 20 T cell receptor beta chains share one sample of origin, sequenced in a study of T cells after yellow fever vaccination. TCRdb processed the 5' RACE reads anew with MiXCR; each CDR3 protein has one entry. In the table there are approximately 300,000 distinct CDR3 sequences, around 10% of which are singletons. The starting material was CD4+ T cells sorted from PBMCs, obtained 45 days after the yellow fever booster vaccination. These receptors originate from a man aged 18 to 30 who received the YFV17D yellow fever vaccine.

The chain combines TRBV4-3 with TRBJ2-7; 8 nucleotides line up with TRBD2. The CDR3 consists of 16 residues. Germline V gene sequence: CDR1 LGHNA, CDR2 YSLEER. V lost 1 base, J lost 3 bases, and 8 bases stayed unmatched. The CDR3 DNA follows: TGCGCCAGCAGCCAAGGCGGCAGCGGGGGACGCTACGAGCAGTACTTC. Protein product: CASSQGGSGGRYEQYF.

V is TRBV19 and J is TRBJ1-1; no firm D call. CDR1 and CDR2 (germline): LNHDA, SQIVND (reference sequence). The V gene lost 4 bases and the J gene lost 8 bases, with 17 bases spanning the gap. The CDR3 runs to 14 residues. CDR3 protein: CASSTPPEAQEAFF. The DNA for the CDR3 is TGTGCCAGTAGTACCCCCCCTGAGGCACAAGAAGCTTTCTTT.

This chain uses TRBV4-1 with TRBJ2-2; D gene unclear. V gave up 0 bases and J gave up 4 bases, with 12 bases separating them. This CDR3 contains 16 residues. Per the germline V gene, CDR1 is MGHRA and CDR2 is YSYEKL. CDR3 in amino acids: CASSQDPRRATGELFF. CDR3 coding DNA: TGCGCCAGCAGCCAAGATCCCCGCAGAGCCACCGGGGAGCTGTTTTTT.

This clonotype was detected once. The chain uses TRBV4-3 and TRBJ1-5; 7 bases are shared with TRBD1. Germline V gives CDR1 LGHNA, CDR2 YSLEER. V was pared by 4 bases and J by 3 bases, with 9 bases of the junction left unmatched. CDR3 length: 16 amino acids. In DNA, the CDR3 is TGCGCCAGCAGCCCTGGGCCGGGACAGACCAATCAGCCCCAGCATTTT. This sequence encodes CASSPGPGQTNQPQHF.

The J gene is TRBJ1-1, the V gene TRBV9; 7 positions match TRBD1. After removal of 0 bases from V and 2 bases from J, the junction contained 10 bases not matched to a gene. The CDR3 length is 17 residues. The germline V gene encodes CDR1 SGDLS and CDR2 YYNGEE. CDR3 nucleotide sequence: TGTGCCAGCAGCGTAGGAGGTCCCGGGGACAGAAACACTGAAGCTTTCTTT. It encodes CASSVGGPGDRNTEAFF.

The chain carries TRBV3-1 and TRBJ2-7; D may be TRBD1 (6 bases). The CDR3 is 14 residues long. The germline V and J ends were trimmed by 3 bases and 1 base, with 10 bases remaining between them. CDR1 is LGHDT, CDR2 YNNKEL, per germline (reference sequence). The CDR3 loop is CASSQGTRSYEQYF. The CDR3 region has the DNA TGTGCCAGCAGCCAGGGGACACGGTCCTACGAGCAGTACTTC.

This clonotype came up a few times. This chain connects TRBV7-9 to TRBJ1-2; 7 bases map to TRBD1. Losses at the gene ends were 4 bases for V and 6 bases for J; bases not matched to a gene: 8. CDR3 length equals 14 residues. Germline V gene sequence: CDR1 SEHNR, CDR2 FQNEAQ (reference sequence). The CDR3 is CASSSRQGRNGYTF. The CDR3 nucleotides are TGTGCCAGCAGCTCCCGACAGGGAAGAAATGGCTACACCTTC.

The CDR3 loop reads CASSLFQGEGQPQHF. The DNA of the CDR3 is TGTGCCAGCAGTTTATTTCAAGGGGAGGGTCAGCCCCAGCATTTT. The chain is built from TRBV12-3 or TRBV12-4 and TRBJ1-5; weak D call: TRBD1 (5 bases). The CDR3 totals 15 residues. Deletions cut 2 bases from V and 6 bases from J, with 14 bases between.

The J gene is TRBJ1-1, the V gene TRBV12-3 or TRBV12-4; 8 bases fit TRBD1. This CDR3 comprises 14 residues. With V trimmed by 6 bases and J by 10 bases, 13 bases remained unmatched. The CDR3 loop reads CASSHLGTGLLAFF. The CDR3 nucleotides are TGTGCCAGCAGCCACCTCGGGACAGGTCTCTTAGCTTTCTTT.

V gene TRBV7-2 combines with J gene TRBJ1-2; D perhaps matches TRBD1 (6 bases). From germline, CDR1 is SGHTA and CDR2 FQGNSA. Trimming shortened V by 4 bases and J by 4 bases, and 13 bases separated the two germline ends. The CDR3 is made up of 14 amino acids. CDR3 nucleotide sequence: TGTGCCAGCAGCTCGCCAGGGGATTTCTATGGCTACACCTTC. It codes for CASSSPGDFYGYTF.

The chain recombines TRBV11-3 with TRBJ2-1; the D gene is possibly TRBD1 (5 bases). Trimming removed 5 bases at V and 3 bases at J, with 14 bases between. This CDR3 is 15 amino acids long. The germline V gene encodes CDR1 SGHNT and CDR2 YENEEA. Written as DNA, the CDR3 is TGTGCCAGCAGCGAAACAGGTAATATCTACAATGAGCAGTTCTTC. This codes for CASSETGNIYNEQFF.

The chain combines TRBV13 with TRBJ2-5; D unclear. CDR3 length: 11 amino acids. V shed 5 bases and J shed 6 bases, with 7 bases lying between them. Germline CDR1 and CDR2: PRHDT and FYEKMQ (reference sequence). CDR3 loop: CASSTMKTQYF. CDR3 in DNA: TGTGCCAGCAGCACCATGAAGACCCAGTACTTC.

This clonotype was picked up a small number of times. This chain uses TRBV5-6 with TRBJ2-7; D is unclear. V was shortened by 0 bases and J by 5 bases, with 6 bases between the two germline ends. CDR3 length: 12 amino acids. Germline CDR1 reads SGHDT; CDR2 reads YYEEEE. The CDR3 here is CASSLVYHEQYF. The DNA of the CDR3 is TGTGCCAGCAGCTTGGTTTACCACGAGCAGTACTTC.

This chain links TRBV6-5 with TRBJ2-1; D is ambiguous. CDR1 is MNHEY and CDR2 is SVGAGI in the germline V gene. This CDR3 region has 11 residues. Trimming took 2 bases from V and 8 from J, leaving 4 bases between them. The CDR3 protein is CASSYRHEQFF. The CDR3 DNA sequence: TGTGCCAGCAGTTACCGCCATGAGCAGTTCTTC.

The chain has TRBV3-1 and TRBJ2-1; no reliable D call. The germline V gene encodes CDR1 LGHDT and CDR2 YNNKEL (reference sequence). Between the trimmed V and J ends, which lost 4 bases and 0 bases, there was a span of 7 bases. The CDR3 covers 14 residues. The CDR3 protein is CASSLPSSYNEQFF. For the CDR3, the DNA is TGTGCCAGCAGCCTTCCCAGCTCCTACAATGAGCAGTTCTTC.

This clonotype was seen a handful of times. The chain carries TRBV11-2 and TRBJ2-2; no clear D gene. The CDR3 contains 12 residues. The germline V gene has CDR1 SGHAT and CDR2 FQNNGV. Trimming shortened V by 8 bases and J by 8 bases, and 12 bases separated the two germline ends. As DNA, the CDR3 is TGTGCCAGCCAATTACGAAGGGGGGAGCTGTTTTTT. Encoded protein: CASQLRRGELFF.

The V and J genes are TRBV6-6 and TRBJ1-2, with D unclear. Trimming stripped 6 bases from V and 4 bases from J, with 12 bases between. This CDR3 region has 13 residues. Germline V gives CDR1 MNHNY, CDR2 SVGAGI (reference sequence). The CDR3 loop reads CASSDREIYGYTF. The CDR3 bases are TGTGCCAGCAGCGACCGGGAGATCTATGGCTACACCTTC.

V is TRBV20-1 and J is TRBJ1-2, with a possible D match to TRBD1 (5 bases). Trimming removed 0 bases at V and 4 bases at J, with 9 bases between. This CDR3 comprises 13 residues. Per the germline V gene, CDR1 is DFQATT and CDR2 is SNEGSKA (reference sequence). CDR3 sequence (DNA): TGCAGTGCTAGAGAGGGGGGAAGCTATGGCTACACCTTC. Protein product: CSAREGGSYGYTF.

The J gene is TRBJ2-3, the V gene TRBV28; TRBD1 is a possible D gene (6 bases). CDR1 and CDR2 from the germline V gene are MDHEN and SYDVKM. This CDR3 is built from 18 residues. Trimming cost V 3 bases and J 9 bases, with 28 bases left between them. CDR3 sequence reads: CASSFSPRTTGARYTQYF. CDR3 DNA sequence: TGTGCCAGCAGTTTCTCTCCTAGAACGACAGGAGCTAGATACACGCAGTATTTT.

This chain joins TRBV5-6 and TRBJ1-4; D gene uncertain. Trimming removed 0 bases at V and 8 bases at J, with 8 bases between. Germline assignment: CDR1 SGHDT and CDR2 YYEEEE. This CDR3 is built from 13 residues. The CDR3 bases are TGTGCCAGCAGCTTGGTCATGGGAGAAAAACTGTTTTTT. This encodes CASSLVMGEKLFF. The entire variable domain, with the rest obtained from reference TRBV5-6 and TRBJ1-4, is as follows: DAGVTQSPTHLIKTRGQQVTLRCSPKSGHDTVSWYQQALGQGPQFIFQYYEEEERQRGNFPDRFSGHQFPNYSSELNVNALLLGDSALYLCASSLVMGEKLFFGSGTQLSVL.